The 21 T cell receptor beta chains below all came from one sample that was sequenced in a study of CD8 T cells in Susac syndrome. The RNA input was roughly 0.45 to 1 ug, and it was reverse transcribed with random hexamers. MiXCR, run by TCRdb on the immunoSEQ multiplex PCR reads, gives a single entry per CDR3 protein. The table shows 350,000 to 550,000 distinct CDR3 sequences, with around 83% occurring only once. Sequencing input: CD8+ T cells from PBMCs. Every receptor here comes from a human donor with multiple sclerosis.

The chain uses TRBV28 and TRBJ1-1; D possibly corresponds to TRBD1 (5 bases). The CDR3 sequence is 11 residues long. From germline, CDR1 is MDHEN and CDR2 SYDVKM. V shed 3 bases and J shed 11 bases, with 10 bases lying between them. In nucleotides, the CDR3 is TGTGCCAGCAGTTTGAGCAGGGTGGCTTTCTTT. This sequence encodes CASSLSRVAFF. Based on the CDR3 plus reference TRBV28 and TRBJ1-1, the full variable domain is DVKVTQSSRYLVKRTGEKVFLECVQDMDHENMFWYRQDPGLGLRLIYFSYDVKMKEKGDIPEGYSVSREKKERFSLILESASTNQTSMYLCASSLSRVAFFGQGTRLTVV.

This chain joins TRBV6-1 and TRBJ2-1; tentatively, D is TRBD1 (6 bases). The V end lost 6 bases, the J end lost 2 bases, and 17 bases lay between the germline ends. The CDR3 is 16 amino acids. Germline CDR1 reads MNHNS; CDR2 reads SASEGT. The CDR3, as DNA: TGTGCCAGCAGCACTGATCAGGGGTTGCCCTACAATGAGCAGTTCTTC. This sequence encodes CASSTDQGLPYNEQFF.

The J gene is TRBJ2-3, the V gene TRBV5-6; D is unresolved. There are 13 residues in the CDR3. CDR1 and CDR2 (germline): SGHDT, YYEEEE. V lost 1 base and J lost 4, with 7 bases in between. CDR3 bases: TGTGCCAGCAGCTTGAACGGCGCAGATACGCAGTATTTT. It is translated as CASSLNGADTQYF.

The V and J genes are TRBV5-1 and TRBJ2-2, with D possibly being TRBD2 (5 bases). This CDR3 is built from 14 residues. Germline lookup yields CDR1 SGHRS and CDR2 YFSETQ. V lost 9 bases, J lost 0 bases, and 12 bases lay in between. CDR3 residues: CATRAAANTGELFF. CDR3 DNA sequence: TGCGCCACTAGAGCGGCTGCGAACACCGGGGAGCTGTTTTTT. The full variable domain, in which reference TRBV5-1 and TRBJ2-2 provide the parts outside the CDR3, is KAGVTQTPRYLIKTRGQQVTLSCSPISGHRSVSWYQQTPGQGLQFLFEYFSETQRNKGNFPGRFSGRQFSNSRSEMNVSTLELGDSALYLCATRAAANTGELFFGEGSRLTVL.

V is TRBV4-2 and J is TRBJ2-2; 9 bases are shared with TRBD2. Germline lookup yields CDR1 LGHNA and CDR2 YNFKEQ. Trimming took 5 bases from V and 5 from J; bases not matched to a gene: 12. This CDR3 spans 17 amino acids. CDR3 DNA sequence: TGTGCCAGCAGCTCACGGGCGAGCGGGGGGTTAACCGGGGAGCTGTTTTTT. It specifies CASSSRASGGLTGELFF.

The chain carries TRBV24-1 and TRBJ1-5, with D perhaps TRBD1 (5 bases). Per germline, CDR1 KGHDR and CDR2 SFDVKD. The germline V and J ends were trimmed by 0 bases and 4 bases, with 9 bases remaining between them. This CDR3 has 15 amino acids. The CDR3 DNA follows: TGTGCCACCAGTGATTTGGGACACCCTAATCAGCCCCAGCATTTT. This encodes CATSDLGHPNQPQHF.

The rearrangement joins TRBV5-5 to TRBJ2-7; TRBD1 agrees at 7 bases. This CDR3 is 18 amino acids long. Unmatched junction bases numbered 13, after V lost 1 base and J lost 0 bases. The germline CDR1 and CDR2 sequences are SGHKS and YYEKEE (reference sequence). The CDR3, as DNA: TGTGCCAGCAGCTTGTATCGGGTCGACAGGGCGAGCTCCTACGAGCAGTACTTC. Translation gives CASSLYRVDRASSYEQYF. The variable domain in full, with the rest retrieved from reference TRBV5-5 and TRBJ2-7, is DAGVTQSPTHLIKTRGQQVTLRCSPISGHKSVSWYQQVLGQGPQFIFQYYEKEERGRGNFPDRFSARQFPNYSSELNVNALLLGDSALYLCASSLYRVDRASSYEQYFGPGTRLTVT.

The V call is TRBV12-3 or TRBV12-4, the J call TRBJ2-1; D remains unclear. The CDR3 contains 16 residues. Between the trimmed V and J ends, which lost 5 bases and 5 bases, there was a span of 19 bases. Here the CDR3 DNA reads TGTGCCAGCAGTCCCGTTAGTAGGTCTGGGGACAATGAGCAGTTCTTC. Encoded protein: CASSPVSRSGDNEQFF.

The chain links TRBV19 to TRBJ2-7, with a tentative D call TRBD2 (5 bases). Deletions cut 1 base from V and 0 bases from J, with 7 bases between. The CDR3 contains 14 residues. Germline V gene sequence: CDR1 LNHDA, CDR2 SQIVND (reference sequence). This CDR3 is CASSIGGPSYEQYF. CDR3 nucleotide sequence: TGTGCCAGTAGTATAGGAGGGCCCTCCTACGAGCAGTACTTC. Together with reference TRBV19 and TRBJ2-7, the CDR3 gives the full variable domain: DGGITQSPKYLFRKEGQNVTLSCEQNLNHDAMYWYRQDPGQGLRLIYYSQIVNDFQKGDIAEGYSVSREKKESFPLTVTSAQKNPTAFYLCASSIGGPSYEQYFGPGTRLTVT.

V usage is TRBV29-1 and J usage is TRBJ2-1; D unresolved. V gave up 0 bases and J gave up 0 bases, with 15 bases separating them. The CDR3 totals 17 residues. The germline V gene has CDR1 SQVTM and CDR2 ANQGSEA. This chain's CDR3 is CSVEDGWATSSYNEQFF. The CDR3 nucleotides are TGCAGCGTTGAAGATGGGTGGGCCACGAGCTCCTACAATGAGCAGTTCTTC.

The V call is TRBV28, the J call TRBJ2-1, with 9 positions matching TRBD1. Germline CDR1 and CDR2: MDHEN and SYDVKM. The CDR3 runs 14 residues. V was clipped by 2 bases and J by 6 bases; unmatched bases: 2. CDR3: CASSLRGQGNEQFF. As DNA, the CDR3 is TGTGCCAGCAGTTTAAGGGGACAGGGCAATGAGCAGTTCTTC. Full variable domain (missing parts from reference TRBV28 and TRBJ2-1): DVKVTQSSRYLVKRTGEKVFLECVQDMDHENMFWYRQDPGLGLRLIYFSYDVKMKEKGDIPEGYSVSREKKERFSLILESASTNQTSMYLCASSLRGQGNEQFFGPGTRLTVL.

This clonotype was picked up one time. The V call is TRBV12-3 or TRBV12-4, the J call TRBJ2-5; the D gene could be TRBD1 or TRBD2 (5 bases each). CDR3 length: 13 amino acids. Between the trimmed V and J ends, which lost 6 bases and 5 bases, there was a span of 13 bases. Written as DNA, the CDR3 is TGTGCCAGCAGACCGGGACCAGAGGAGACCCAGTACTTC. Translating gives CASRPGPEETQYF.

The J gene is TRBJ2-7, the V gene TRBV4-1, with D possibly being TRBD1 (6 bases). Germline V gives CDR1 MGHRA, CDR2 YSYEKL. V was pared by 2 bases and J by 1 base, with 12 bases between. There are 15 residues in the CDR3. In nucleotides, the CDR3 is TGCGCCAGCAGCCAATTGCCGGACAGTTCCTACGAGCAGTACTTC. This translates into CASSQLPDSSYEQYF.

This clonotype was seen more than once but under ten times. The V call is TRBV18, the J call TRBJ2-7; 7 nucleotides line up with TRBD1. J lost 3 bases, V lost 1 base, and 3 bases had no gene match. The CDR3 is made up of 14 amino acids. Germline V gene lookup returns CDR1 KGHSH and CDR2 LQKENI. CDR3 in amino acids: CASSPRDRVYEQYF. The CDR3 bases are TGTGCCAGCTCACCACGCGACAGGGTCTACGAGCAGTACTTC.

The rearrangement joins TRBV13 to TRBJ1-3; TRBD1 is a possible D gene (5 bases). Germline V gene data show CDR1 as PRHDT and CDR2 as FYEKMQ (reference sequence). V was pared by 7 bases and J by 0 bases, with 10 bases between. The CDR3 loop spans 14 amino acids. This CDR3 reads CASNGAGSGNTIYF. The CDR3 region has the DNA TGTGCCAGCAACGGGGCCGGCTCTGGAAACACCATATATTTT.

This chain connects TRBV11-2 to TRBJ2-1; 7 nucleotides align to TRBD2. The V segment lost 5 bases and the J segment 7 bases; nucleotides outside the gene matches: 5. This CDR3 region has 13 residues. Germline assignment: CDR1 SGHAT and CDR2 FQNNGV. Here the CDR3 reads CASSTWGGNEQFF. CDR3 DNA sequence: TGTGCCAGCAGCACGTGGGGGGGGAATGAGCAGTTCTTC.

The V call is TRBV7-9, the J call TRBJ2-7, with D perhaps matching TRBD1 (6 bases). The V and J ends lost 2 bases and 2 bases respectively, with 13 bases between them. The CDR3 consists of 15 residues. Germline CDR1 and CDR2: SEHNR and FQNEAQ (reference sequence). The CDR3 sequence is CASSLTQRTAYEQYF. CDR3 bases: TGTGCCAGCAGCTTAACCCAGAGGACAGCCTACGAGCAGTACTTC.

This clonotype was seen once. This rearrangement joins TRBV6-6 to TRBJ2-5; the match to TRBD1 covers 8 bases. The CDR3 spans 15 residues. Germline V gene lookup returns CDR1 MNHNY and CDR2 SVGAGI (reference sequence). V was pared by 6 bases and J by 1 base, with 7 bases of the junction left unmatched. DNA for the CDR3: TGTGCCAGCAGCCAACAGGACAGGGTCCAAGAGACCCAGTACTTC. Protein: CASSQQDRVQETQYF.

The chain has TRBV9 and TRBJ2-7; D not certain. This CDR3 is 12 amino acids long. Between the trimmed V and J ends, which lost 1 base and 6 bases, there was a span of 8 bases. Germline V gene sequence: CDR1 SGDLS, CDR2 YYNGEE. The CDR3 region is CASSVSDGEQYF. The CDR3 DNA reads as TGTGCCAGCAGCGTATCGGATGGCGAGCAGTACTTC.

This clonotype was seen just once. This chain joins TRBV4-1 and TRBJ2-5; no definite D call. Germline lookup yields CDR1 MGHRA and CDR2 YSYEKL. V lost 0 bases and J 5 bases, leaving 13 bases between the germline ends. The CDR3 spans 15 residues. In nucleotides, the CDR3 is TGCGCCAGCAGCCAAGAGACACCCTATGGCGAGACCCAGTACTTC. Its protein is CASSQETPYGETQYF.

The rearrangement links TRBV4-1 to TRBJ2-3; tentatively, D is TRBD1 (5 bases). The CDR3 has 16 residues. CDR1 and CDR2 from the germline V gene are MGHRA and YSYEKL. V shed 0 bases and J shed 1 base, with 11 bases lying between them. DNA for the CDR3: TGCGCCAGCAGCCAAGAGGGCCAAGGGGGCACAGATACGCAGTATTTT. Translating gives CASSQEGQGGTDTQYF.